A single sample gave rise to the 26 T cell receptor beta chains below, sequenced in a study of tissue T cells after allogeneic stem cell transplantation. Only in-frame clones appear in the TCRdb table, and some are missing; sequencing was by immunoSEQ multiplex PCR. The top ten clones hold approximately 15% of a sample with 5,000 to 6,500 clones, 60% to 65% of them seen once. The sequenced sample was duodenum tissue, obtained at autopsy. The receptors originated from a woman aged 18 to 55 with breast cancer.

The gene calls are TRBV7-2 and TRBJ1-2; unclear D gene. Germline loops: CDR1 SGHTA, CDR2 FQGNSA. This CDR3 contains 17 residues. Trimming took off 1 base at V and 0 bases at J, with 15 bases between the two ends. CDR3 protein: CASSLGAGRGSNYGYTF. The DNA for the CDR3 is TGTGCCAGCAGCTTAGGGGCGGGGAGAGGGTCTAACTATGGCTACACCTTC.

CDR3 amino acids: CASSWGAGRDTQYF. The CDR3 bases are TGTGCCAGCAGCTGGGGGGCAGGGAGGGATACGCAGTATTTT. The chain couples TRBV11-3 to TRBJ2-3; D possibly uses TRBD1 or TRBD2 (6 bases each). CDR1 is SGHNT and CDR2 is YENEEA in the germline V gene. The CDR3 loop spans 14 amino acids. The V end lost 4 bases, the J end lost 6 bases, and 14 bases lay between the germline ends.

The rearrangement uses TRBV7-2 and TRBJ2-5; 8 nucleotides align to TRBD2. Germline V gene lookup returns CDR1 SGHTA and CDR2 FQGNSA. V lost 2 bases and J lost 5; bases outside the gene matches: 7. This CDR3 comprises 15 residues. DNA of the CDR3: TGTGCCAGCAGCTTATCCGGGAGGGGGAGGGAGACCCAGTACTTC. This encodes CASSLSGRGRETQYF.

This chain links TRBV30 with TRBJ2-7; D is tentatively TRBD1 or TRBD2 (5 bases each). V lost 5 bases, J lost 5 bases, and 16 bases lay in between. The CDR3 sequence is 13 residues long. CDR1 is GTSNPN and CDR2 is SVGIG in the germline V gene (reference sequence). CDR3 sequence: CAWDSGTLNEQYF. The CDR3 DNA reads TGTGCCTGGGACTCCGGGACGCTTAACGAGCAGTACTTC.

V usage is TRBV7-2 and J usage is TRBJ1-1, with D possibly being TRBD1 (5 bases). CDR3 length equals 17 residues. The ends were cut back, 5 bases at V and 3 bases at J, with 22 bases in the middle. Germline-derived CDR1 and CDR2 are SGHTA and FQGNSA. CDR3 sequence (DNA): TGTGCCAGCAGCCCCCGCGTTATCACGACGGGGGACACTGAAGCTTTCTTT. Translating gives CASSPRVITTGDTEAFF.

The J gene is TRBJ2-7, the V gene TRBV7-8, with D possibly being TRBD1 (5 bases). The CDR3 loop spans 14 amino acids. Between the trimmed V and J ends, which lost 5 bases and 5 bases, there was a span of 16 bases. Looked up from germline, CDR1 is SGHVS and CDR2 is FQNEAQ. The CDR3 region is CASSHIMQGHEQYF. The CDR3 coding sequence is TGTGCCAGCAGCCATATCATGCAGGGTCACGAGCAGTACTTC.

The chain is built from TRBV4-1 and TRBJ2-3; weak D call: TRBD2 (6 bases). CDR3 length: 16 amino acids. CDR1 is MGHRA, CDR2 YSYEKL, per germline. V lost 1 base and J lost 6, with 17 bases in between. CDR3 DNA sequence: TGCGCCAGCAGCCAAGGGCTAACGGGAGCCCAGGATACGCAGTATTTT. Protein: CASSQGLTGAQDTQYF.

This clone has just a few counts. The V gene is TRBV7-2, the J gene TRBJ1-4, with 7 positions matching TRBD1. CDR3 length equals 15 residues. Germline CDR1 and CDR2: SGHTA and FQGNSA. Trimming cost V 2 bases and J 1 base; bases outside gene matches: 1. For the CDR3, the DNA is TGTGCCAGCAGCTTATACAGGGGAACTAATGAAAAACTGTTTTTT. Its translation: CASSLYRGTNEKLFF.

The chain combines TRBV6-6 with TRBJ2-3; 7 nucleotides align to TRBD2. V shed 6 bases, J shed 1 base, and the junction held 7 bases outside the gene matches. The CDR3 extends over 15 amino acids. Germline CDR1 is MNHNY and CDR2 is SVGAGI (reference sequence). Here the CDR3 DNA reads TGTGCCAGCAGGGGGACCCGGGGGGGCACAGATACGCAGTATTTT. Translation gives CASRGTRGGTDTQYF.

In DNA, the CDR3 is TGTGCCACCCTAGGCAAGGAGGCTAATGAAAAACTGTTTTTT. Encoded protein: CATLGKEANEKLFF. This sequence joins TRBV6-6 and TRBJ1-4, with D uncertain. Germline CDR1 reads MNHNY; CDR2 reads SVGAGI (reference sequence). Trimming left V 10 bases short and J 3 bases short, with 15 bases between. The length of the CDR3 is 14 residues.

The rearrangement joins TRBV28 to TRBJ2-5; 9 bases fit TRBD2. The CDR3 contains 13 residues. CDR1 MDHEN and CDR2 SYDVKM come from the germline V gene. J was trimmed by 5 bases and V by 6 bases; bases with no gene match: 4. The CDR3 loop reads CASSRTSVETQYF. CDR3 bases: TGTGCCAGCAGCAGGACTAGCGTGGAGACCCAGTACTTC. The entire variable domain, with the rest obtained from reference TRBV28 and TRBJ2-5, is as follows: DVKVTQSSRYLVKRTGEKVFLECVQDMDHENMFWYRQDPGLGLRLIYFSYDVKMKEKGDIPEGYSVSREKKERFSLILESASTNQTSMYLCASSRTSVETQYFGPGTRLLVL.

The chain combines TRBV30 with TRBJ1-2; D call uncertain. The CDR3 contains 14 residues. V dropped 0 bases and J dropped 1 base, with 9 bases sitting between them. Germline assignment: CDR1 GTSNPN and CDR2 SVGIG (reference sequence). DNA of the CDR3: TGTGCCTGGAGTGTCGGCAGATATAACTATGGCTACACCTTC. Translation gives CAWSVGRYNYGYTF. Full variable domain (remainder filled in from reference TRBV30 and TRBJ1-2): SQTIHQWPATLVQPVGSPLSLECTVEGTSNPNLYWYRQAAGRGLQLLFYSVGIGQISSEVPQNLSASRPQDRQFILSSKKLLLSDSGFYLCAWSVGRYNYGYTFGSGTRLTVV.

V gene TRBV5-4 combines with J gene TRBJ1-2; 7 positions agree with TRBD1. The CDR3 contains 17 residues. Per the germline V gene, CDR1 is SGHNT and CDR2 is YYREEE (reference sequence). V was pared by 5 bases and J by 1 base, with 14 bases of the junction left unmatched. The CDR3 here is CASSTGPTGKINYGYTF. The CDR3 DNA reads as TGTGCCAGCAGTACCGGACCGACAGGGAAAATTAACTATGGCTACACCTTC.

The genes are TRBV5-5 and TRBJ1-4; the match to TRBD1 covers 10 bases. Per the germline V gene, CDR1 is SGHKS and CDR2 is YYEKEE (reference sequence). This CDR3 has 15 residues. Trimming at V came to 0 bases and at J to 7 bases, leaving 3 bases not matched to a gene. The CDR3 here is CASSLARDRGEKLFF. The CDR3 nucleotides read TGTGCCAGCAGCTTGGCCCGGGACAGGGGTGAAAAACTGTTTTTT.

The chain joins TRBV4-3 to TRBJ2-7; no firm D call. Between the trimmed V and J ends, which lost 1 base and 3 bases, there was a span of 10 bases. This CDR3 spans 14 amino acids. Germline V lookup: CDR1 LGHNA, CDR2 YSLEER. This chain's CDR3 is CASSQALIGYEQYF. The DNA of the CDR3 is TGCGCCAGCAGCCAAGCTCTAATCGGCTACGAGCAGTACTTC.

This chain links TRBV6-5 with TRBJ2-1; no clear D. Germline V gene data show CDR1 as MNHEY and CDR2 as SVGAGI. This CDR3 contains 16 residues. The V and J ends lost 0 bases and 0 bases respectively, with 9 bases between them. The chain's CDR3 is CASSYSSVGSYNEQFF. CDR3 DNA sequence: TGTGCCAGCAGTTACTCGAGCGTAGGCTCCTACAATGAGCAGTTCTTC.

This chain links TRBV10-3 with TRBJ1-2, with 7 bases that match TRBD1. The ends lost 3 bases at V and 3 bases at J; junction bases unmatched: 4. The CDR3 has 14 residues. CDR1 is ENHRY and CDR2 is SYGVKD in the germline V gene. The CDR3: CAISDAGQYYGYTF. The CDR3 DNA is TGTGCCATCAGTGATGCGGGACAGTACTATGGCTACACCTTC.

The V gene is TRBV9, the J gene TRBJ2-1, with 8 bases lining up with TRBD2. V shed 0 bases, J shed 0 bases, and the junction held 11 bases outside the gene matches. The CDR3 totals 19 residues. Germline V gene sequence: CDR1 SGDLS, CDR2 YYNGEE. DNA of the CDR3: TGTGCCAGCAGCGTAGACCCGGGAGGGGAGTTTAGCTCCTACAATGAGCAGTTCTTC. Its translation: CASSVDPGGEFSSYNEQFF.

The chain joins TRBV19 to TRBJ1-5; TRBD1 might be the D (6 bases). Germline V gene data show CDR1 as LNHDA and CDR2 as SQIVND (reference sequence). CDR3 length: 15 residues. V gave up 2 bases and J gave up 4 bases, with 12 bases separating them. The CDR3 DNA reads TGTGCCAGTAGTATAAGGGACACGCTGAATCAGCCCCAGCATTTT. Protein: CASSIRDTLNQPQHF.

The chain employs TRBV28 and TRBJ2-1; D could derive from TRBD1 or TRBD2 (6 bases each). Trimming removed 8 bases from V and 0 bases from J, with 17 bases in between. The CDR3 is 16 residues long. The germline gives CDR1 MDHEN, CDR2 SYDVKM. Here the CDR3 reads CASRRAGVSSYNEQFF. For the CDR3, the DNA is TGTGCCAGCCGGAGGGCAGGGGTCTCCTCCTACAATGAGCAGTTCTTC.

This clone was seen just once. The DNA of the CDR3 is TGTGCCAGCAGCTACGGGACAGACCCAAACATTCAGTACTTC. It codes for CASSYGTDPNIQYF. The V gene is TRBV11-2, the J gene TRBJ2-4; TRBD1 matches 7 bases. Germline V gene lookup returns CDR1 SGHAT and CDR2 FQNNGV. There are 14 residues in the CDR3. The V gene end was trimmed by 4 bases and the J gene end by 6 bases; junction bases not matched to a gene: 6.

This clone was detected a few times. This chain links TRBV5-1 with TRBJ2-1; D gene ambiguous. The CDR3 runs 12 residues. V shed 3 bases and J shed 4 bases, with 5 bases lying between them. The V gene's germline CDR1 is SGHRS and CDR2 YFSETQ. Here the CDR3 DNA reads TGCGCCAGCAGCTCACTTTACAATGAGCAGTTCTTC. This gives the protein CASSSLYNEQFF.

The chain recombines TRBV3-1 (or the pseudogene TRBV3-2) with TRBJ2-3, with a weak D call TRBD1 (5 bases). CDR3 length equals 15 residues. Trimming took off 3 bases at V and 2 bases at J, with 12 bases between the two ends. CDR1 and CDR2 from the germline V gene are LGHDT and YNNKEL (reference sequence). The CDR3 DNA sequence: TGTGCCAGCAGCCACATGTTGGGGCACACAGATACGCAGTATTTT. This encodes CASSHMLGHTDTQYF.

The chain combines TRBV10-3 with TRBJ2-1; 7 bases are shared with TRBD1. Germline CDR1 is ENHRY and CDR2 is SYGVKD. J lost 0 bases, V lost 8 bases, and 7 bases had no gene match. The CDR3 is 15 amino acids. The DNA for the CDR3 is TGTGCCATCGGGGGACAGCTACCCTCCTACAATGAGCAGTTCTTC. This translates into CAIGGQLPSYNEQFF.

This chain connects TRBV30 to TRBJ1-6, with D possibly matching TRBD1 (5 bases). V lost 5 bases and J lost 5, with 13 bases in between. The germline CDR1 and CDR2 sequences are GTSNPN and SVGIG (reference sequence). The length of the CDR3 is 14 residues. CDR3 region: CAWGHGGDNSPLHF. CDR3 DNA sequence: TGTGCCTGGGGGCACGGGGGGGATAATTCACCCCTCCACTTT.

The chain carries TRBV7-3 and TRBJ2-7; 8 nucleotides agree with TRBD2. Trimming took 3 bases from V and 0 from J; bases not matched to a gene: 4. The CDR3 length is 15 residues. The germline V gene has CDR1 SGHTA and CDR2 FQGTGA. The CDR3 sequence is CASSLRGDRSYEQYF. The CDR3 bases are TGTGCCAGCAGCTTGCGGGGGGACCGCTCCTACGAGCAGTACTTC.